The 6 T cell receptor beta chains presented below share a single source sample, sequenced in a study of T cell responses to AZD1222 COVID-19 vaccine. Clones were read by immunoSEQ multiplex PCR, and TCRdb kept only the in-frame ones, dropping some. Counted here are some 170,000 clones, around 92% occurring once; the ten biggest clones make up approximately 1.1%. Sequencing used peripheral blood, obtained 28 days after the second AZD1222 dose. Receptors originate from an adult who received the AZD1222 COVID-19 vaccine.

The chain uses TRBV11-1 and TRBJ1-2, with D hard to call. Trimming shortened V by 2 bases and J by 2 bases, and 9 bases separated the two germline ends. The CDR3 length is 14 residues. CDR1 and CDR2 (germline): SGHAT, FQDESV (reference sequence). The CDR3 DNA follows: TGTGCCAGCAGCTTACGGGGAGGAAACTATGGCTACACCTTC. This sequence encodes CASSLRGGNYGYTF.

This CDR3 is CASSPPYGLSETF. The CDR3 DNA reads TGTGCCAGCTCTCCCCCTTATGGCCTCTCGGAGACCTTC. The chain carries TRBV18 and TRBJ1-2; D uncertain. The germline CDR1 and CDR2 sequences are KGHSH and LQKENI. Trimming took off 6 bases at V and 14 bases at J, with 22 bases between the two ends. This CDR3 contains 13 residues.

This clone has a handful of counts. This chain uses TRBV5-1 with TRBJ1-3; unclear D gene. V was pared by 4 bases and J by 1 base, with 12 bases between. CDR3 length: 15 residues. Germline-derived CDR1 and CDR2 are SGHRS and YFSETQ. CDR3 sequence: CASSDGSGSGNTIYF. The CDR3 coding sequence is TGCGCCAGCAGCGACGGCAGCGGATCTGGAAACACCATATATTTT.

V is TRBV12-5 and J is TRBJ2-4, with no clear D. The CDR3 runs to 12 residues. Trimming cost V 6 bases and J 10 bases, with 13 bases left between them. Looked up from germline, CDR1 is LGHNT and CDR2 is FRNRAP. The CDR3 sequence: CASGTTVEIQYF. CDR3 DNA: TGTGCTAGTGGGACGACGGTAGAGATTCAGTACTTC.

The chain is built from TRBV12-3 or TRBV12-4 and TRBJ2-3, with D possibly TRBD2 on 5 matching bases. This CDR3 comprises 13 residues. V dropped 2 bases and J dropped 9 bases, with 12 bases sitting between them. CDR3 amino acids: CASSLSRWETQYF. The CDR3 DNA reads as TGTGCCAGCAGTTTAAGCCGCTGGGAGACGCAGTATTTT.

This rearrangement joins TRBV19 to TRBJ1-6, with 7 bases lining up with TRBD1. Germline CDR1 LNHDA, CDR2 SQIVND (reference sequence). This CDR3 has 13 amino acids. The ends lost 6 bases at V and 5 bases at J; junction bases unmatched: 1. The CDR3: CASRGQHNSPLHF. The CDR3 DNA is TGTGCCAGTAGGGGACAGCATAATTCACCCCTCCACTTT. The whole variable domain, filled in from reference TRBV19 and TRBJ1-6, reads DGGITQSPKYLFRKEGQNVTLSCEQNLNHDAMYWYRQDPGQGLRLIYYSQIVNDFQKGDIAEGYSVSREKKESFPLTVTSAQKNPTAFYLCASRGQHNSPLHFGNGTRLTVT.